The rows below give T cell receptor beta chains drawn from one sample of a study of shared clonotypes between healthy human individuals. The assay was immunoSEQ multiplex PCR, and TCRdb's table has in-frame clones only and misses some. This table has some 580,000 clones, roughly 97% appearing once. Sequencing input: naive CD4+ T cells sorted from blood. Every receptor here comes from a woman in her thirties in good health. The CDR3 runs from the conserved cysteine through the conserved F or W. Fields, in order: D gene, clone size, J gene, V gene, CDR3 DNA, CDR3 protein. D genes are given only for firm matches. Part of the rows lack a size; the others show once, few, many or a class for expanded clones.

TRBD1 . TRBJ1-4 TRBV7-9 TGTGCCAGCAACGACAGGGGCCTTGGGGAAAAACTGTTTTTT CASNDRGLGEKLFF
. . TRBJ2-5 TRBV27 TGTGCCAGCAGCCCTTACGTGCGGATCACGGAGACCCAGTACTTC CASSPYVRITETQYF
TRBD1 . TRBJ2-7 TRBV28 TGTGCCAGCAGACAAGGACAGGTGTACGAGCAGTACTTC CASRQGQVYEQYF
. . TRBJ2-1 TRBV6-5 TGTGCCAGCAGAAGCAGGGATGGGGAGCAGTTCTTC CASRSRDGEQFF
. . TRBJ1-2 TRBV28 TGTGCCAGCAGTTCCCGTGGAGGTCTCTATGGCTACACCTTC CASSSRGGLYGYTF
. once TRBJ2-5 TRBV10-3 TGTGCCATCCAAGTGACTAGCCAAGAGACCCAGTACTTC CAIQVTSQETQYF
. . TRBJ2-1 TRBV29-1 TGCAGCGTGGGGCGCCTCTTGCGGAATGAGCAGTTCTTC CSVGRLLRNEQFF
TRBD1 once TRBJ1-1 TRBV28 TGCGCCACTGGGACAGGGGGCCGCACTGAAGCTTTCTTT CATGTGGRTEAFF
TRBD1 once TRBJ1-4 TRBV7-9 TGTGCCAGCAGCTTAGGACAGGGGAATGAAAAACTGTTTTTT CASSLGQGNEKLFF
. . TRBJ1-5 TRBV28 TGTGCCAGCAGATCTCGACGGAGAGGGGGGAGCGTCAATCAGCCCCAGCATTTT CASRSRRRGGSVNQPQHF
. . TRBJ2-7 TRBV9 TGTGCCAGCAGCCCCCGGCAGTTCTCCTACGAGCAGTACTTC CASSPRQFSYEQYF
TRBD2 once TRBJ2-3 TRBV5-1 TGCGCCAGCAGCTCCTGGAGCGGGAGCGGAAACACAGATACGCAGTATTTT CASSSWSGSGNTDTQYF
. . TRBJ2-5 TRBV10-2 TGCGCCAGCTATAGCACAGGGAAAGAGACCCAGTACTTC CASYSTGKETQYF
. . TRBJ2-7 TRBV14 TGTGCCAGCTCGGCGGCCTACGAGCAGTACTTC CASSAAYEQYF
TRBD2 . TRBJ2-7 TRBV4-2 TGTGCCAGCAGCCAAATGAGAGCGGGAGAGAACGAGCAGTACTTC CASSQMRAGENEQYF
. . TRBJ2-2 TRBV5-4 TGTGCCAGCAGCTTTCTTGGGAGGATGAACACCGGGGAGCTGTTTTTT CASSFLGRMNTGELFF
. . TRBJ2-6 TRBV4-1 TGCGCCAGCAGCCCGGTTAGATCAGGGTCCGCCAACGTCCTGACTTTC CASSPVRSGSANVLTF
TRBD1 . TRBJ1-4 TRBV4-1 TGCGCCAGCAGCCTTGAAGACAGGGGGTCTCGTGAAAAACTGTTTTTT CASSLEDRGSREKLFF
. . TRBJ2-3 TRBV29-1 TGCAGCGTTGCCGCAGTAACAGGCACAGATACGCAGTATTTT CSVAAVTGTDTQYF
. . TRBJ2-3 TRBV5-4 TGTGCCAGCAGCTTGGGAGCCGGTCGCACAGATACGCAGTATTTT CASSLGAGRTDTQYF
TRBD1 . TRBJ2-4 TRBV11-2 TGTGCCAGCAGCTCATACAGGGGGCGCGAAAACATTCAGTACTTC CASSSYRGRENIQYF
. . TRBJ2-7 TRBV10-2 TGCGCCAGCAGCGCCCGTGGGTCCTACGAGCAGTACTTC CASSARGSYEQYF
TRBD1 . TRBJ1-3 TRBV5-1 TGCGCCAGCAGCTTTACAGGGGCTGGAAACACCATATATTTT CASSFTGAGNTIYF
. . TRBJ2-5 TRBV6-1 TGTGCCAGCAGTCCCATATCCTTCCAAGAGACCCAGTACTTC CASSPISFQETQYF
TRBD2 . TRBJ2-7 TRBV11-3 TGTGCCAGCAGCCCCCAAGGACTAGCGGGCGACGAGCAGTACTTC CASSPQGLAGDEQYF
. . TRBJ2-2 TRBV28 TGTGCCAGCAGTTTACCCGGGATCGAGGGCACCGGGGAGCTGTTTTTT CASSLPGIEGTGELFF
. . TRBJ2-1 TRBV11-2 TGTGCCAGCAGAACGACGGGCTCTAATGAGCAGTTCTTC CASRTTGSNEQFF
. . TRBJ2-7 TRBV2 TGTGCCAGCAGGTGGGAATCCTACGAGCAGTACTTC CASRWESYEQYF
. . TRBJ2-7 TRBV5-1 TGCGCCAGCAGCTTGGCCGAGGGCTACGAGCAGTACTTC CASSLAEGYEQYF
. . TRBJ1-2 TRBV10-3 TGTGCCATCAGTGAAGGGGCTAACTATGGCTACACCTTC CAISEGANYGYTF
. . TRBJ2-7 TRBV28 TGTGCCAGCAGTCCCAGCGGTTTCTCGGTGTTCGAGCAGTACTTC CASSPSGFSVFEQYF
. . TRBJ1-4 TRBV16 TGTGCCAGCAGCCAAGACGGGAATGAAAAACTGTTTTTT CASSQDGNEKLFF
TRBD2 . TRBJ2-7 TRBV27 TGTGCCAGCAGTTTATTAGCGGGAGGGCCCTACGAGCAGTACTTC CASSLLAGGPYEQYF
. . TRBJ1-1 TRBV15 TGTGCCACCAGCAGAGATAAAACATCGGGACGTGGGAGGGGCATGAACACTGAAGCTTTCTTT CATSRDKTSGRGRGMNTEAFF
. . TRBJ2-4 TRBV27 TGTGCCAGCAGTTGGGTCCTGGGGGCAAACATTCAGTACTTC CASSWVLGANIQYF
. . TRBJ1-1 TRBV28 TGTGCCAGCGGGGCAGAGGCGGCTGAAGCTTTCTTT CASGAEAAEAFF
. . TRBJ1-2 TRBV6-1 TGTGCCAGCGTATGGGATGGCACATCATCCTATGGCTACACCTTC CASVWDGTSSYGYTF
. . TRBJ1-4 TRBV18 TGTGCCAGCTCACCACCACCGGCCGGGGCGGGAGAAAAACTGTTTTTT CASSPPPAGAGEKLFF
. . TRBJ2-2 TRBV5-4 TGTGCCAGCAGCTTGGCTTCTTCGAACACCGGGGAGCTGTTTTTT CASSLASSNTGELFF
. . TRBJ2-7 TRBV27 TGTGCCAGCGGCGGGACAGACGTTTTCCCCTACGAGCAGTACTTC CASGGTDVFPYEQYF
TRBD2 . TRBJ2-1 TRBV9 TGTGCCAGCAGCGTAGCTTCTGGGGCTAGCGGGAGTGGAGGTTGGAATGAGCAGTTCTTC CASSVASGASGSGGWNEQFF
. . TRBJ2-6 TRBV19 TGTGCCAGTAGTACCGTAGCGACTGGGGCCAACGTCCTGACTTTC CASSTVATGANVLTF
. . TRBJ2-5 TRBV19 TGTGCCAGTAGGGACTTAGAGACCCAGTACTTC CASRDLETQYF
. . TRBJ1-5 TRBV19 TGTGCCAGTAGTGACGGAGGAGGGCATCAGCCCCAGCATTTT CASSDGGGHQPQHF